The present TCR beta chain was sequenced within a study of brain T cells in children with intractable seizures. Study-level findings and limits: Only CDR3 sequence similarity suggested viral specificity, without known HCMV serostatus. Pre- and post-surgery blood differed in depth, so pre-surgery absences may be undersampling. Known viral epitope-specific CDR3s closely matched each case's top public brain CDR3.

CDR1 is SGHRS, CDR2 YFSETQ, per germline. The CDR3 loop spans 16 amino acids. V dropped 5 bases and J dropped 4; count of bases not matched to a gene: 13. Only cases whose brain tissue showed the highest T cell transcript signatures were sequenced. Pre-surgery treatment included at least one anti-epileptic drug. Turning to this clone: No antigen is known for it.

Profiling relied on immunoSEQ multiplex PCR, and the TCRdb table lists in-frame clones only, not all of them. Here the sample spans some 10,000 clones, roughly 71% being singletons. The receptor comes from a girl aged 2 to 9 with tuberous sclerosis and intractable seizures. Sequencing was performed on resected brain tissue, taken at surgery. V and J are TRBV5-1 and TRBJ1-2, with TRBD1 matching 8 bases. The CDR3 coding sequence is TGCGCCAGCAGATCGTTTTCCGGGACAGGTGCCTATGGCTACACCTTC. This translates into CASRSFSGTGAYGYTF. The complete variable domain, with remaining parts taken from reference TRBV5-1 and TRBJ1-2, reads KAGVTQTPRYLIKTRGQQVTLSCSPISGHRSVSWYQQTPGQGLQFLFEYFSETQRNKGNFPGRFSGRQFSNSRSEMNVSTLELGDSALYLCASRSFSGTGAYGYTFGSGTRLTVV.